This TCR beta chain stems from a study of CXCR3-negative and CXCR3-positive naive CD8 T cells. Study findings and constraints: TRB CDR3s of CXCR3-positive naive cells were more hydrophobic than those of CXCR3-negative naive cells. With CXCR3 expression partially decreased after cryopreservation, most assays relied on fresh PBMCs.

Worth noting for this clonotype: Antigen: not known.

The germline CDR1 and CDR2 sequences are SQVTM and ANQGSEA. The CDR3 consists of 11 residues. Every individual CD8+ T cell subset underwent sorting in triplicate at approximately 300,000 cells apiece. Libraries of TRB cDNA were made by 5' RACE and carried UMIs. TCRdb reprocessed the 5' RACE reads, keeping one entry per CDR3 protein, no DNA. Here the sample table reports about 90,000 distinct CDR3 sequences. The sequence derives from a human donor in good health. Some clones in this sample may be carry-over from other donors' samples. The sequencing sample was made of naive CXCR3+ CD8+ T cells from blood. Subset noted: CD45RO-CCR7+CD27+CD95- naive CD8+ T cells expressing CXCR3 (TNR3+). The chain carries TRBV29-1 and TRBJ1-1; the TCRdb call, TRBD1, lacks DNA for checking. This CDR3 is CSVPQGPEAFF.